This entry lists 26 T cell receptor beta chains sequenced from one sample in a study of blood T cell repertoires in COVID-19. Assay: immunoSEQ multiplex PCR; the TCRdb copy retains only in-frame clones and omits some. The data contain under 130,000 clones, 80% to 85% of them seen just once; the ten biggest clones take up roughly 37%. Sequenced material: peripheral blood. The receptors were sampled from a man older than 75 with acute or convalescent COVID-19.

This chain connects TRBV29-1 to TRBJ1-5; D gene ambiguous. Germline values: CDR1 SQVTM, CDR2 ANQGSEA. CDR3 length equals 12 residues. V was clipped by 3 bases and J by 2 bases, with 5 bases between them. DNA of the CDR3: TGCAGCGTTGATCAGGGCAATCAGCCCCAGCATTTT. It translates to CSVDQGNQPQHF.

The chain carries TRBV28 and TRBJ2-2, with TRBD2 matching over 12 bases. The V and J ends lost 5 bases and 9 bases, in that order; junction bases with no gene match: 7. Germline V gene lookup returns CDR1 MDHEN and CDR2 SYDVKM. The CDR3 consists of 15 residues. The CDR3 protein is CASSLWTSGTRELFF. DNA of the CDR3: TGTGCCAGCAGTCTTTGGACTAGCGGGACTAGGGAGCTGTTTTTT.

The chain couples TRBV7-9 to TRBJ1-6, with D possibly TRBD1 on 5 matching bases. Per germline, CDR1 SEHNR and CDR2 FQNEAQ (reference sequence). Deletions cut 2 bases from V and 8 bases from J, with 13 bases between. The CDR3 contains 15 residues. CDR3 DNA sequence: TGTGCCAGCAGCTTACTTCAGGGCAGGGATTCACCCCTCCACTTT. This codes for CASSLLQGRDSPLHF.

This chain connects TRBV5-1 to TRBJ2-7; 11 bases align to TRBD2. Germline CDR1 is SGHRS and CDR2 is YFSETQ. The trim removed 1 base at V and 7 bases at J, leaving 13 bases unmatched. CDR3 length: 17 residues. For the CDR3, the DNA is TGCGCCAGCAGCTTGCCCCAGGACTCTAGCGGGAGGTTGGAGCAGTACTTC. Its protein product is CASSLPQDSSGRLEQYF. Based on the CDR3 plus reference TRBV5-1 and TRBJ2-7, the full variable domain is KAGVTQTPRYLIKTRGQQVTLSCSPISGHRSVSWYQQTPGQGLQFLFEYFSETQRNKGNFPGRFSGRQFSNSRSEMNVSTLELGDSALYLCASSLPQDSSGRLEQYFGPGTRLTVT.

V gene TRBV4-2 combines with J gene TRBJ2-3; 7 nucleotides match TRBD2. Germline loops: CDR1 LGHNA, CDR2 YNFKEQ. Trimming removed 4 bases from V and 6 bases from J; junction bases left unmatched: 10. There are 15 residues in the CDR3. The CDR3, as DNA: TGTGCCAGCAGCCCGAAGGGGAGGGAGCTGGATACGCAGTATTTT. Protein: CASSPKGRELDTQYF.

The rearrangement joins TRBV7-9 to TRBJ2-7; TRBD2 matches 8 bases. The junction had 5 bases not matched to a gene; V was cut back by 1 base and J by 3 bases. The germline V gene has CDR1 SEHNR and CDR2 FQNEAQ (reference sequence). This CDR3 contains 15 residues. CDR3 sequence: CASSLGVSGNYEQYF. For the CDR3, the DNA is TGTGCCAGCAGCTTAGGTGTTAGCGGGAACTACGAGCAGTACTTC. Using reference TRBV7-9 and TRBJ2-7 for the parts outside the CDR3, the full variable domain is DTGVSQNPRHKITKRGQNVTFRCDPISEHNRLYWYRQTLGQGPEFLTYFQNEAQLEKSRLLSDRFSAERPKGSFSTLEIQRTEQGDSAMYLCASSLGVSGNYEQYFGPGTRLTVT.

The genes are TRBV6-5 and TRBJ2-7, with 9 bases aligning to TRBD1. Trimming cost V 8 bases and J 2 bases; bases outside gene matches: 10. Germline lookup yields CDR1 MNHEY and CDR2 SVGAGI. This CDR3 spans 15 amino acids. The CDR3 bases are TGTGCCAGCTCCGTGGCGGGACAGGGACCCTACGAGCAGTACTTC. Protein: CASSVAGQGPYEQYF.

The rearrangement uses TRBV18 and TRBJ2-3; D is perhaps TRBD2 (5 bases). Per the germline V gene, CDR1 is KGHSH and CDR2 is LQKENI. Trimming removed 5 bases at V and 6 bases at J, with 15 bases between. The CDR3 covers 14 residues. CDR3 sequence reads: CASSFAYQRDTQYF. The CDR3 bases are TGTGCCAGCTCATTTGCCTACCAGCGGGATACGCAGTATTTT.

The chain carries TRBV6-5 and TRBJ2-2, with 8 bases identical to TRBD1. CDR1 and CDR2 from the germline V gene are MNHEY and SVGAGI. V shed 2 bases, J shed 10 bases, and the junction held 12 bases outside the gene matches. The CDR3 has 16 amino acids. CDR3 bases: TGTGCCAGCAGTTACCTATCGACAGGGGCGTCGAAGGAGCTGTTTTTT. Translated, it gives CASSYLSTGASKELFF.

This sequence joins TRBV6-2 or TRBV6-3 and TRBJ1-5; D gene ambiguous. The CDR3 is made up of 14 amino acids. Looked up from germline, CDR1 is MNHEY and CDR2 is SVGEGT. The V end was cut by 2 bases, the J end by 4 bases, with 9 bases between. Here the CDR3 reads CASSYGGRNQPQHF. As DNA, the CDR3 is TGTGCCAGCAGTTACGGCGGCAGAAATCAGCCCCAGCATTTT.

The gene calls are TRBV5-1 and TRBJ2-2, with 9 nucleotides matching TRBD1. The CDR3 covers 15 residues. The junction had 4 bases not matched to a gene; V was cut back by 4 bases and J by 3 bases. The germline V gene encodes CDR1 SGHRS and CDR2 YFSETQ. The CDR3 region is CASSPRTGDTGELFF. The CDR3 nucleotides are TGCGCCAGCAGCCCTCGGACAGGGGACACCGGGGAGCTGTTTTTT.

This sequence joins TRBV2 and TRBJ1-1, with no clear D. Trimming pared 4 bases from V and 4 bases from J, leaving 19 bases between. Germline V gene sequence: CDR1 SNHLY, CDR2 FYNNEI. This CDR3 contains 16 residues. CDR3 amino acids: CASSATPGRVFTEAFF. CDR3 in DNA: TGTGCCAGCAGTGCAACCCCGGGGAGGGTTTTCACTGAAGCTTTCTTT.

This clone was seen just once. This chain joins TRBV28 and TRBJ2-1; 10 positions agree with TRBD1. J lost 1 base, V lost 3 bases, and 6 bases had no gene match. Germline V CDR1 and CDR2: MDHEN, SYDVKM. This CDR3 region has 17 residues. The CDR3: CASSFPPGQGSYNEQFF. Here the CDR3 DNA reads TGTGCCAGCAGTTTCCCGCCGGGACAGGGGTCCTACAATGAGCAGTTCTTC.

The V call is TRBV7-9, the J call TRBJ2-3; 11 bases fit TRBD2. Germline V lookup: CDR1 SEHNR, CDR2 FQNEAQ (reference sequence). V lost 8 bases and J lost 1; bases outside the gene matches: 11. The CDR3 is 17 amino acids. The CDR3 bases are TGTGCCAGCCTGCAAGATGGTAGCGGGAGGGGCACAGATACGCAGTATTTT. Its translation is CASLQDGSGRGTDTQYF.

The chain combines TRBV13 with TRBJ2-3, with a tentative D call TRBD2 (5 bases). The CDR3 loop spans 12 amino acids. V was trimmed by 5 bases and J by 5 bases, leaving 8 bases between them. Per germline, CDR1 PRHDT and CDR2 FYEKMQ (reference sequence). DNA for the CDR3: TGTGCCAGCAGCCCCGGACTAGATACGCAGTATTTT. This translates into CASSPGLDTQYF.

The CDR3 region has the DNA TGTGCCAGCAGTGAAATTTTAGTGGGCAGGCAAGAGACCCAGTACTTC. Its translation: CASSEILVGRQETQYF. The chain recombines TRBV25-1 with TRBJ2-5; D is unresolved. The V and J ends lost 2 bases and 2 bases respectively, with 15 bases between them. CDR3 length: 16 residues. The germline V gene has CDR1 MGHDK and CDR2 SYGVNS.

This clone was observed once. The J gene is TRBJ2-4, the V gene TRBV19; the D gene is possibly TRBD2 (6 bases). The CDR3 is made up of 15 amino acids. Trimming removed 1 base from V and 3 bases from J, with 10 bases in between. CDR1 LNHDA and CDR2 SQIVND come from the germline V gene (reference sequence). The CDR3 DNA is TGTGCCAGTAGTATAGGGGGGACTGGCAAAAACATTCAGTACTTC. Its protein is CASSIGGTGKNIQYF.

The rearrangement joins TRBV29-1 to TRBJ2-3; 10 bases match TRBD1. The CDR3 loop spans 16 amino acids. Germline V lookup: CDR1 SQVTM, CDR2 ANQGSEA. With V trimmed by 6 bases and J by 1 base, 10 bases remained unmatched. CDR3: CSVGTGALGGTDTQYF. In DNA, the CDR3 is TGCAGCGTCGGGACAGGGGCTTTAGGTGGCACAGATACGCAGTATTTT.

The rearrangement uses TRBV28 and TRBJ2-7; D perhaps matches TRBD1 (5 bases). This CDR3 comprises 14 residues. The ends were cut back, 0 bases at V and 7 bases at J, with 13 bases in the middle. In germline, CDR1 is MDHEN, CDR2 SYDVKM. CDR3 sequence (DNA): TGTGCCAGCAGTTTATGGCATACAGGTAAAGAGCAGTACTTC. Translated, it gives CASSLWHTGKEQYF. Combining the CDR3 with reference TRBV28 and TRBJ2-7 gives the whole variable domain DVKVTQSSRYLVKRTGEKVFLECVQDMDHENMFWYRQDPGLGLRLIYFSYDVKMKEKGDIPEGYSVSREKKERFSLILESASTNQTSMYLCASSLWHTGKEQYFGPGTRLTVT.

The V call is TRBV4-1, the J call TRBJ1-5; 7 positions match TRBD1. With 3 bases clipped from V and 4 bases from J, the junction kept 9 bases outside the gene matches. Germline CDR1 is MGHRA and CDR2 is YSYEKL. This CDR3 is built from 16 residues. CDR3 sequence: CASSQGSNRGNQPQHF. In nucleotides, the CDR3 is TGCGCCAGCAGCCAGGGTTCCAACAGGGGTAATCAGCCCCAGCATTTT.

V usage is TRBV4-1 and J usage is TRBJ2-5; 8 bases are a match to TRBD2. This CDR3 has 17 residues. V lost 0 bases, J lost 5 bases, and 11 bases stayed unmatched. Per the germline V gene, CDR1 is MGHRA and CDR2 is YSYEKL. The CDR3 DNA reads TGCGCCAGCAGCCAAGAAGGGGCGGGGGGCTTAGGGGAGACCCAGTACTTC. It yields the protein CASSQEGAGGLGETQYF.

The chain is built from TRBV30 and TRBJ2-2, with a possible D match to TRBD2 (6 bases). V was clipped by 4 bases and J by 3 bases, with 9 bases between them. Germline CDR1 reads GTSNPN; CDR2 reads SVGIG (reference sequence). The CDR3 is 13 amino acids. DNA for the CDR3: TGTGCCTGGAAACGGGAGCACACCGGGGAGCTGTTTTTT. Protein: CAWKREHTGELFF.

The chain employs TRBV19 and TRBJ1-1; D remains unclear. V lost 3 bases to trimming and J lost 1 base, with 12 bases between them. CDR3 size: 15 residues. Germline V gene data show CDR1 as LNHDA and CDR2 as SQIVND (reference sequence). In DNA, the CDR3 is TGTGCCAGTAGTATGTCGGGTGTTGCGAACACTGAAGCTTTCTTT. It yields the protein CASSMSGVANTEAFF.

The chain uses TRBV18 and TRBJ2-3, with 14 bases that match TRBD2. The CDR3 contains 18 residues. The J segment lost 5 bases and the V segment lost 8 bases, leaving 15 bases of the junction unmatched. CDR1 is KGHSH and CDR2 is LQKENI in the germline V gene. The CDR3 loop reads CASLTSGRAVDRIDTQYF. The CDR3 nucleotides are TGTGCCAGCCTGACTAGCGGGAGGGCCGTCGACAGAATAGATACGCAGTATTTT.

The J gene is TRBJ1-5, the V gene TRBV2; 8 nucleotides agree with TRBD1. V dropped 7 bases and J dropped 6; count of bases not matched to a gene: 5. CDR1 SNHLY and CDR2 FYNNEI come from the germline V gene. The CDR3 loop spans 13 amino acids. The DNA for the CDR3 is TGTGCCAGCAAACAGGGGGGAGGTCAGCCCCAGCATTTT. It specifies CASKQGGGQPQHF.

The chain recombines TRBV6-5 with TRBJ2-3; 8 bases align to TRBD1. V gave up 6 bases and J gave up 4 bases; unmatched junction bases: 6. Germline V gives CDR1 MNHEY, CDR2 SVGAGI. The CDR3 covers 14 residues. This chain's CDR3 is CASSLQGVADTQYF. In nucleotides, the CDR3 is TGTGCCAGCAGCTTACAGGGGGTCGCAGATACGCAGTATTTT.